Listed below are T cell receptor beta chains from one sample, sequenced in a study of blood T cell repertoires in COVID-19. Libraries were prepared by immunoSEQ multiplex PCR; TCRdb keeps only in-frame clonotypes and omits some of them. The sample lists some 83,000 clones; 80% to 85% were seen once. The sequencing sample was made of peripheral blood. The receptors come from an elderly man with acute or convalescent COVID-19. The conserved cysteine and the conserved F or W are not part of the CDR3 here. Each record gives: D gene, V gene, CDR3 protein. D genes are given only for firm matches.

NA | TRBV29-1 | SVGASGSGANVLT
TRBD2 | TRBV28 | ASTRTSGSYEQY
NA | TRBV6-2/TRBV6-3 | ASSSNGQAEAF
NA | TRBV29-1 | SVGWGRDDYGYT
NA | TRBV27 | ASRPQGGDSNQPQH
NA | TRBV18 | ASSPGADEKLF
TRBD2 | TRBV19 | ASSLLAGAITDTQY
NA | TRBV2 | ASSQGQYGYGYT
TRBD1 | TRBV11-2 | ASSPPRGKETQY
TRBD2 | TRBV28 | ASSGGGGPYEQY
TRBD1 | TRBV27 | ASSIHRGPYEQY
TRBD1 | TRBV28 | ASSFGTASGNTIY
TRBD2 | TRBV27 | ASSLWGGDTQY